The 5 T cell receptor beta chains reported below all come from one sample, sequenced in a study of T cells in tumors after PD-1 blockade. Sequencing used immunoSEQ multiplex PCR; TCRdb keeps in-frame clones, though not all of them. The table includes 4,000 to 5,500 clones, 55% to 65% detected once. The sample was tumor tissue, taken after anti-PD-1 treatment. The source of these receptors is a human donor with basal cell carcinoma.

The V call is TRBV25-1, the J call TRBJ2-2, with D possibly matching TRBD2 (7 bases). This CDR3 is built from 15 residues. CDR1 is MGHDK, CDR2 SYGVNS, per germline. The V gene lost 5 bases and the J gene lost 1 base, with 11 bases spanning the gap. CDR3 sequence (DNA): TGTGCCAGCAGTAGGGGGGGGTTGAACACCGGGGAGCTGTTTTTT. It encodes CASSRGGLNTGELFF.

This sequence joins TRBV25-1 and TRBJ2-2, with D uncertain. The CDR3 has 14 residues. V was shortened by 3 bases and J by 3 bases, with 8 bases between the two germline ends. Germline V gene data show CDR1 as MGHDK and CDR2 as SYGVNS. The DNA for the CDR3 is TGTGCCAGCAGTGACAGGCCCCACACCGGGGAGCTGTTTTTT. It translates to CASSDRPHTGELFF.

CDR3 nucleotide sequence: TGTGCCAGCAGTTACTCGATGGAGGGGCGATTCAATGAGCAGTTCTTC. Translating gives CASSYSMEGRFNEQFF. The rearrangement links TRBV6-2 or TRBV6-3 to TRBJ2-1; the D gene is possibly TRBD2 (6 bases). V was shortened by 0 bases and J by 6 bases, with 15 bases between the two germline ends. The germline gives CDR1 MNHEY, CDR2 SVGEGT. The CDR3 loop spans 16 amino acids.

The chain links TRBV6-5 to TRBJ2-1; 10 nucleotides line up with TRBD2. Germline loops: CDR1 MNHEY, CDR2 SVGAGI. The CDR3 spans 15 residues. V lost 5 bases to trimming and J lost 6 bases; unmatched junction nucleotides: 7. CDR3 nucleotides: TGTGCCAGCAGTCGCAGTAGCGGGAGGTCCAATGAGCAGTTCTTC. This translates into CASSRSSGRSNEQFF.

The V call is TRBV6-2 or TRBV6-3, the J call TRBJ1-5; D remains unclear. Trimming left V 4 bases short and J 6 bases short, with 13 bases between. CDR3 length: 14 amino acids. Germline V CDR1 and CDR2: MNHEY, SVGEGT. The CDR3 DNA reads as TGTGCCAGCAGTTCTGTGGGGAGAGGTCAGCCCCAGCATTTT. The encoded protein is CASSSVGRGQPQHF.